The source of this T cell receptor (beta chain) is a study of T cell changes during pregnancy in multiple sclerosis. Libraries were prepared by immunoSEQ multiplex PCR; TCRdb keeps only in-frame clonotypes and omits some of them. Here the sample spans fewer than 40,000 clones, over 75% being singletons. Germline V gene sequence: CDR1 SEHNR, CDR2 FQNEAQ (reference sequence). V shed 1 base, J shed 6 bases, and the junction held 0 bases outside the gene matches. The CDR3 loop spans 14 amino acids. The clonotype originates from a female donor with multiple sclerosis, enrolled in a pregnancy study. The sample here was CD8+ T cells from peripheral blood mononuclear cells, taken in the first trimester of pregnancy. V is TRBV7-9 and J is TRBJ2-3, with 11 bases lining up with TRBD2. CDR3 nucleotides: TGTGCCAGCAGCTTAGTAGCGGGGGGGGATACGCAGTATTTT. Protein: CASSLVAGGDTQYF.